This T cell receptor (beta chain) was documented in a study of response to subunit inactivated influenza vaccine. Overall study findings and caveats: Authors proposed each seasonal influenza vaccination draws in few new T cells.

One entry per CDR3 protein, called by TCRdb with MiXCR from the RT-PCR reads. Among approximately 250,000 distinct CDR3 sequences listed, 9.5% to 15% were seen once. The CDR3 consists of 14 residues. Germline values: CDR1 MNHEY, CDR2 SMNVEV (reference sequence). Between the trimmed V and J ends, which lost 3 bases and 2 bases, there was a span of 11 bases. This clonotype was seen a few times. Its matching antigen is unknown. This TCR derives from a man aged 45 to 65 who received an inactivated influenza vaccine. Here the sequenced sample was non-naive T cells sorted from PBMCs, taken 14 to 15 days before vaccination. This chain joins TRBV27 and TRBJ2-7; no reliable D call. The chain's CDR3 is CASSLSEIAYEQYF. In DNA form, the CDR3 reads TGTGCCAGCAGTTTGTCGGAAATTGCCTACGAGCAGTACTTC.